Following are 20 T cell receptor beta chains from one sample sequenced in a study of blood T cells in healthy people across ages. Together with a sample-barcoded 5' primer, a J-beta primer mix was included in a second PCR lasting about 7 to 12 cycles. TCRdb redid the calling of the 5' RACE reads with MiXCR, one entry per CDR3 protein. The table records approximately 850,000 distinct CDR3 sequences, roughly 60% of them present only once. The sample taken for sequencing was blood. The receptor set was obtained from a man aged 30 to 39 in good health.

CDR3 region: CASSQDSRFLGALSYNEQFF. The DNA of the CDR3 is TGCGCCAGCAGCCAAGATAGCCGGTTCTTAGGCGCACTCTCCTACAATGAGCAGTTCTTC. The V gene is TRBV4-3, the J gene TRBJ2-1, with no clear D. Germline lookup yields CDR1 LGHNA and CDR2 YSLEER. V lost 0 bases, J lost 0 bases, and 21 bases lay in between. The CDR3 sequence is 20 residues long.

The CDR3 loop is CASSLGVAGGWSEQFF. The DNA of the CDR3 is TGTGCCAGCAGCTTAGGAGTGGCAGGGGGATGGAGTGAGCAGTTCTTC. The chain couples TRBV7-2 to TRBJ2-1, with 7 bases lining up with TRBD1. With 1 base clipped from V and 9 bases from J, the junction kept 12 bases outside the gene matches. This CDR3 comprises 16 residues. The germline V gene has CDR1 SGHTA and CDR2 FQGNSA. Filled out from reference TRBV7-2 and TRBJ2-1, the complete variable domain reads GAGVSQSPSNKVTEKGKDVELRCDPISGHTALYWYRQSLGQGLEFLIYFQGNSAPDKSGLPSDRFSAERTGGSVSTLTIQRTQQEDSAVYLCASSLGVAGGWSEQFFGPGTRLTVL.

This clonotype came up a few times. V gene TRBV7-2 combines with J gene TRBJ2-7, with TRBD2 matching 8 bases. The ends lost 2 bases at V and 1 base at J; junction bases unmatched: 4. Germline V gene data show CDR1 as SGHTA and CDR2 as FQGNSA. There are 15 residues in the CDR3. CDR3: CASSLTGGDSYEQYF. The CDR3 DNA reads TGTGCCAGCAGCTTAACCGGGGGGGATTCCTACGAGCAGTACTTC.

The rearrangement uses TRBV24-1 and TRBJ2-7, with D tentatively TRBD1 or TRBD2 (5 bases each). Germline V lookup: CDR1 KGHDR, CDR2 SFDVKD. There are 14 residues in the CDR3. Trimming left V 3 bases short and J 1 base short, with 9 bases between. The CDR3 spells CATSDTGRSYEQYF. The CDR3 DNA reads as TGTGCCACCAGTGATACGGGACGATCCTACGAGCAGTACTTC.

The chain combines TRBV5-1 with TRBJ2-1; D is undetermined. Per the germline V gene, CDR1 is SGHRS and CDR2 is YFSETQ. The V end was cut by 0 bases, the J end by 13 bases, with 11 bases between. This CDR3 has 12 residues. DNA for the CDR3: TGCGCCAGCAGCTTGGAAGGGCATAACCAGTTCTTC. Translated, it gives CASSLEGHNQFF.

V is TRBV7-9 and J is TRBJ2-5; D uncertain. Germline V gene data show CDR1 as SEHNR and CDR2 as FQNEAQ (reference sequence). V was shortened by 6 bases and J by 5 bases, with 13 bases between the two germline ends. The CDR3 runs 13 residues. The CDR3, as DNA: TGTGCCAGCAGTCATACTAACGGCGAGACCCAGTACTTC. Its protein is CASSHTNGETQYF.

The genes are TRBV5-6 and TRBJ2-3; 8 bases fit TRBD2. The CDR3 sequence is 14 residues long. J gave up 6 bases and V 3 bases, and 6 bases lay outside the gene matches. The V gene's germline CDR1 is SGHDT and CDR2 YYEEEE. In DNA form, the CDR3 reads TGTGCCAGCAGCTCCCGGGGGGGTCCGGATACGCAGTATTTT. Encoded protein: CASSSRGGPDTQYF.

The chain couples TRBV7-9 to TRBJ1-5, with a possible D match to TRBD1 (5 bases). Deletions cut 3 bases from V and 4 bases from J, with 10 bases between. CDR1 and CDR2 (germline): SEHNR, FQNEAQ (reference sequence). The CDR3 loop spans 14 amino acids. CDR3 loop: CASSFLGGNQPQHF. CDR3 sequence (DNA): TGTGCCAGCAGCTTTTTGGGGGGAAATCAGCCCCAGCATTTT.

The rearrangement joins TRBV5-6 to TRBJ1-1; TRBD1 might be the D (5 bases). V was pared by 7 bases and J by 0 bases, with 7 bases between. The germline V gene has CDR1 SGHDT and CDR2 YYEEEE. The length of the CDR3 is 12 residues. CDR3 sequence: CASGGLNTEAFF. The CDR3 region has the DNA TGTGCCAGCGGGGGTTTGAACACTGAAGCTTTCTTT.

The chain carries TRBV29-1 and TRBJ2-3; unclear D gene. V was shortened by 8 bases and J by 1 base, with 13 bases between the two germline ends. The length of the CDR3 is 13 residues. Germline V gene data show CDR1 as SQVTM and CDR2 as ANQGSEA. For the CDR3, the DNA is TGCAGCATCGAACTATCGGGCACAGATACGCAGTATTTT. Residues: CSIELSGTDTQYF.

This clonotype occurred a few times. The chain couples TRBV20-1 to TRBJ1-1; D is uncertain. The CDR3 runs to 13 residues. Trimming shortened V by 5 bases and J by 1 base, and 11 bases separated the two germline ends. Germline CDR1 DFQATT, CDR2 SNEGSKA (reference sequence). The CDR3 DNA reads TGCAGTGCTCCGGTCATTGGGAACACTGAAGCTTTCTTT. Encoded protein: CSAPVIGNTEAFF.

There are a few counts of this clonotype. The chain combines TRBV7-2 with TRBJ2-2, with D perhaps assigned TRBD1 or TRBD2 (5 bases each). The CDR3 spans 15 residues. Germline assignment: CDR1 SGHTA and CDR2 FQGNSA. Between the trimmed V and J ends, which lost 4 bases and 6 bases, there was a span of 15 bases. This CDR3 is CASSSGIRDPGELFF. The CDR3 DNA follows: TGTGCCAGCAGCTCCGGGATTAGGGACCCCGGGGAGCTGTTTTTT.

This rearrangement joins TRBV19 to TRBJ2-7; the match to TRBD2 covers 8 bases. The CDR3 is 15 amino acids. Germline lookup yields CDR1 LNHDA and CDR2 SQIVND (reference sequence). Trimming removed 3 bases from V and 4 bases from J; junction bases left unmatched: 8. CDR3 region: CASSMGAGEAYEQYF. The CDR3 nucleotides read TGTGCCAGTAGTATGGGAGCGGGAGAAGCTTACGAGCAGTACTTC.

The CDR3: CASSVAGTGVTAETQYF. DNA of the CDR3: TGTGCCAGCAGCGTAGCTGGGACAGGGGTCACCGCAGAGACCCAGTACTTC. The chain uses TRBV9 and TRBJ2-5; TRBD1 matches 10 bases. Looked up from germline, CDR1 is SGDLS and CDR2 is YYNGEE. CDR3 length: 17 amino acids. V gave up 0 bases and J gave up 4 bases; unmatched junction bases: 9.

The rearrangement uses TRBV10-1 and TRBJ2-3; D tentatively fits TRBD1 or TRBD2 (5 bases each). Germline-derived CDR1 and CDR2 are WNHNN and SYGVQD (reference sequence). V lost 10 bases, J lost 6 bases, and 17 bases lay in between. There are 13 residues in the CDR3. CDR3 sequence reads: CATAGASLDTQYF. The CDR3 DNA follows: TGCGCCACCGCCGGGGCCAGTCTGGATACGCAGTATTTT.

The chain joins TRBV30 to TRBJ2-7; TRBD2 is a possible D gene (6 bases). The germline gives CDR1 GTSNPN, CDR2 SVGIG (reference sequence). The CDR3 extends over 13 amino acids. With 1 base removed from V and 2 bases from J, the gap between germline ends came to 9 bases. The CDR3 nucleotides are TGTGCCTGGAGTGCCGGACTAACCTACGAGCAGTACTTC. Protein: CAWSAGLTYEQYF.

The chain combines TRBV6-6 with TRBJ1-2; a possible D gene is TRBD1 (5 bases). The germline V and J ends were trimmed by 5 bases and 5 bases, with 15 bases remaining between them. Germline-derived CDR1 and CDR2 are MNHNY and SVGAGI (reference sequence). The CDR3 length is 14 residues. The CDR3 nucleotides read TGTGCCAGCAGTCAAAGAGGGGTTGAGTATGGCTACACCTTC. Amino acid sequence: CASSQRGVEYGYTF.

The chain links TRBV7-2 to TRBJ1-2; a weak D match, TRBD1 (5 bases). Looked up from germline, CDR1 is SGHTA and CDR2 is FQGNSA. This CDR3 has 14 residues. Trimming took off 1 base at V and 7 bases at J, with 13 bases between the two ends. CDR3 region: CASSLDSWGSGYTF. The CDR3 region has the DNA TGTGCCAGCAGCTTAGACAGCTGGGGCTCTGGCTACACCTTC.

This sequence joins TRBV2 and TRBJ1-6; tentative D call: TRBD1 (6 bases). The CDR3 covers 15 residues. Per the germline V gene, CDR1 is SNHLY and CDR2 is FYNNEI. Trimming took 7 bases from V and 5 from J, leaving 15 bases between them. The chain's CDR3 is CASTGGASNNSPLHF. CDR3 DNA sequence: TGTGCCAGCACCGGGGGGGCATCAAATAATTCACCCCTCCACTTT.

This rearrangement joins TRBV7-9 to TRBJ2-3; the match to TRBD2 covers 8 bases. The CDR3 contains 15 residues. CDR1 and CDR2 from the germline V gene are SEHNR and FQNEAQ (reference sequence). With 6 bases clipped from V and 3 bases from J, the junction kept 8 bases outside the gene matches. The CDR3 DNA sequence: TGTGCCAGCAGTGTGGGAGTAGCGGGGACAGATACGCAGTATTTT. It is translated as CASSVGVAGTDTQYF.